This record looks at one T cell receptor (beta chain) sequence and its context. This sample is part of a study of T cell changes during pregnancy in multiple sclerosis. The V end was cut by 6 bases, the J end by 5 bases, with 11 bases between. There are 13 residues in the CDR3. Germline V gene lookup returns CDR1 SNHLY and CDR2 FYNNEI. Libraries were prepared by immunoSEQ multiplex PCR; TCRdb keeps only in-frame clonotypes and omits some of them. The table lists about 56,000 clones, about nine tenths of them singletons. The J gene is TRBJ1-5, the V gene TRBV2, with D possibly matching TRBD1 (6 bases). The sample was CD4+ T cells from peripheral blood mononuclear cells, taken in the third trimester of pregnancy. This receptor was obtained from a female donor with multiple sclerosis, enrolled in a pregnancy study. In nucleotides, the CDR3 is TGTGCCAGCAGGGGACAAGCCTATCAGCCCCAGCATTTT. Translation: CASRGQAYQPQHF. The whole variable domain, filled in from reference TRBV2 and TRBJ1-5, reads EPEVTQTPSHQVTQMGQEVILRCVPISNHLYFYWYRQILGQKVEFLVSFYNNEISEKSEIFDDQFSVERPDGSNFTLKIRSTKLEDSAMYFCASRGQAYQPQHFGDGTRLSIL.